The present entry profiles one T cell receptor beta chain with its context. Its antigen is as yet unknown. Germline values: CDR1 WSHSY, CDR2 SAAADI. CDR3 size: 16 residues. Trimming took 2 bases from V and 3 from J, leaving 15 bases between them. The data originate from a study of T-cell memory formation after mild COVID-19. Study-wide results and limits: Pre-infection memory already had some responding clones, implying cross-reactive memory joined. Clones shrinking from day 15 to 85 showed even CD4/CD8 mixes; later expanders tilted CD4+. Second-wave clones reaching peak frequency on day 37 lacked confirmed SARS-CoV-2 specificity.

A 5'RACE reaction primed in the constant segment made cDNA libraries of TCR alpha and TCR beta, and these carried sample barcodes and UMIs. TCRdb re-called the 5' RACE reads with MiXCR, one entry per CDR3 protein. This repertoire shows roughly 400,000 distinct CDR3 sequences, around 24% found once; its top ten account for roughly 8.9%. The sequence came from an adult woman who had mild COVID-19 (a few samples of this study predate the infection). Cell type and time point are not known. J is TRBJ2-3 and V is TRBV10-2; possible D gene TRBD2, 5 bases. Sequencing used PBMCs or a T cell subset sorted from them (not recorded which). CDR3 sequence: CASSEIPRGWTDTQYF. The DNA for the CDR3 is TGCGCCAGCAGTGAGATTCCCCGGGGTTGGACAGATACGCAGTATTTT.